The clone carrying this T cell receptor (beta chain) came up many times. Amplified regions were TCR beta CDR3 sequences from RNA transcripts. The HTBI primer set drove a first-round RT-PCR of the TCR CDR3. TCRdb independently ran MiXCR on the multiplex PCR reads; one entry per CDR3 protein. The sample carries a few hundred thousand distinct CDR3 sequences, 15% to 18% recorded once. The hyperthyroidism patients had all been newly diagnosed, and their disease duration was under 2 months. Their ages ranged from 18 to 65 years. Out of approximately 10 ml of fresh peripheral blood came the PBMCs. This sample stems from a study of T cells in Graves' hyperthyroidism and ophthalmopathy. The clonotype was recovered from a woman aged 25 to 39 with Graves' hyperthyroidism. The source material was blood.

CDR3 residues: CASSFPTGEQYF. The CDR3 DNA is TGTGCCAGCAGCTTTCCTACGGGCGAGCAGTACTTC. The J gene is TRBJ2-7, the V gene TRBV5-6; D gene ambiguous. V was clipped by 2 bases and J by 6 bases, with 9 bases between them. Looked up from germline, CDR1 is SGHDT and CDR2 is YYEEEE. The CDR3 contains 12 residues.